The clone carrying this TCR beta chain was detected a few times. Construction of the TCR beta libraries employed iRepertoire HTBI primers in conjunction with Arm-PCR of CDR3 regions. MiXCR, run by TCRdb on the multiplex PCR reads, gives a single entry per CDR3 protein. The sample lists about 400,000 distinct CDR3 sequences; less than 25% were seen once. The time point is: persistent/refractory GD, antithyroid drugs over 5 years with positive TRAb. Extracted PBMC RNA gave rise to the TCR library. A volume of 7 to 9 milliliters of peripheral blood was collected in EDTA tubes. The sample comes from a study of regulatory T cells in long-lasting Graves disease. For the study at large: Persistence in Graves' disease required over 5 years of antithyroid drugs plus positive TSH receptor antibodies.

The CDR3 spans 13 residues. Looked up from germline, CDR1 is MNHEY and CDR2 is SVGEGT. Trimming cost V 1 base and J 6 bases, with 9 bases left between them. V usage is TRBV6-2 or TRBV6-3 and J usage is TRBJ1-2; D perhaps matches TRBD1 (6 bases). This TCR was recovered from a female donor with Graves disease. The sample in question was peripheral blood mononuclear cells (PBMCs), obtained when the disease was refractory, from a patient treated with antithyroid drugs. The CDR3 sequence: CASSYYHRDGYTF. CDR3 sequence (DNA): TGTGCCAGCAGTTACTATCACAGGGATGGCTACACCTTC.